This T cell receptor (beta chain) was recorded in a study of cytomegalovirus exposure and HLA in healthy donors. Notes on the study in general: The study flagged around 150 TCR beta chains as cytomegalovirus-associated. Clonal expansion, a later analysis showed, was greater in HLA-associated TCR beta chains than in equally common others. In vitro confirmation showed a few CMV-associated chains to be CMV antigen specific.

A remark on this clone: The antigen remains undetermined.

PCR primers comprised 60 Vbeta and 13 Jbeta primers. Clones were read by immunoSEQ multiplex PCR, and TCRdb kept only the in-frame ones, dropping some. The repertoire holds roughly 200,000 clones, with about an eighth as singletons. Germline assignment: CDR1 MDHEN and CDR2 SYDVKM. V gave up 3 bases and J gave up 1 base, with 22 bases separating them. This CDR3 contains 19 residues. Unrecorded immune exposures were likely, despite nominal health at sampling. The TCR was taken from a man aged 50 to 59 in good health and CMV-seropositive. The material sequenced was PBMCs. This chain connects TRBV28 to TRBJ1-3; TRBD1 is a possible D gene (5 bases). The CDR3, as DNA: TGTGCCAGCAGTTTGCCAGGACTACAGGTGGCTTTTTCTGGAAACACCATATATTTT. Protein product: CASSLPGLQVAFSGNTIYF.